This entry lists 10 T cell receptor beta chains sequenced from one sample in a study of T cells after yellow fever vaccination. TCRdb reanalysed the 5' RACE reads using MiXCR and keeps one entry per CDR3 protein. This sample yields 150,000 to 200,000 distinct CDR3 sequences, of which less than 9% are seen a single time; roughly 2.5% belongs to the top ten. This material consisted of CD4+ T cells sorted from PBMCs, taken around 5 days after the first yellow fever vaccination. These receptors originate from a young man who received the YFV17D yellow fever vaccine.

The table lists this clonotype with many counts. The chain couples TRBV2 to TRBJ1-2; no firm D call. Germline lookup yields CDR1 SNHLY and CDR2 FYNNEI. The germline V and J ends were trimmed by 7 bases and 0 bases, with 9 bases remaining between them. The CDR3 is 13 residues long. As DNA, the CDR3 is TGTGCCAGCACAGCGGGAGCTAACTATGGCTACACCTTC. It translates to CASTAGANYGYTF.

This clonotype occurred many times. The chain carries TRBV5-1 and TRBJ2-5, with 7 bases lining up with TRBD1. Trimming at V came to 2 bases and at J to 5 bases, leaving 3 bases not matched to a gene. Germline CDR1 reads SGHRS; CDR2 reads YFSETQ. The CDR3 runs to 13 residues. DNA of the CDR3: TGCGCCAGCAGCTTAACCAGGGGGGAGACCCAGTACTTC. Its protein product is CASSLTRGETQYF. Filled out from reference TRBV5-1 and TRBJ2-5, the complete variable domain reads KAGVTQTPRYLIKTRGQQVTLSCSPISGHRSVSWYQQTPGQGLQFLFEYFSETQRNKGNFPGRFSGRQFSNSRSEMNVSTLELGDSALYLCASSLTRGETQYFGPGTRLLVL.

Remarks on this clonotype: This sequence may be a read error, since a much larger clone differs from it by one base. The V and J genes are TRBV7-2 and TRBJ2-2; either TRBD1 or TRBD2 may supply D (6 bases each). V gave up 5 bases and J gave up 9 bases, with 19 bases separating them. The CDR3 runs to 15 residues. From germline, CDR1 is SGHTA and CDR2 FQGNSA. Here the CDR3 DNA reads TGTGCCAGCAGCCGTACCCCCGGGGGCGTCTGGGAGCTGTTTTTT. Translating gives CASSRTPGGVWELFF.

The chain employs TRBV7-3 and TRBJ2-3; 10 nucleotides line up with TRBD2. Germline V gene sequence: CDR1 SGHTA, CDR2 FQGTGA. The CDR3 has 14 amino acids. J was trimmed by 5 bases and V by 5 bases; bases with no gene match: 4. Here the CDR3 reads CASSRTSGGDTQYF. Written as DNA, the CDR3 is TGTGCCAGCAGCCGGACTAGCGGAGGAGATACGCAGTATTTT.

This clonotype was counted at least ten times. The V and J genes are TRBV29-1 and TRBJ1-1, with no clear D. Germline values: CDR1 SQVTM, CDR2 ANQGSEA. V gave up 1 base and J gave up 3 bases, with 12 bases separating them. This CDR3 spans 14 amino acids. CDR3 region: CSVEGMGWDTEAFF. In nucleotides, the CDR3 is TGCAGCGTTGAAGGTATGGGATGGGACACTGAAGCTTTCTTT. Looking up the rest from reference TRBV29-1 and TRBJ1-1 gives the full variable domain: SAVISQKPSRDICQRGTSLTIQCQVDSQVTMMFWYRQQPGQSLTLIATANQGSEATYESGFVIDKFPISRPNLTFSTLTVSNMSPEDSSIYLCSVEGMGWDTEAFFGQGTRLTVV.

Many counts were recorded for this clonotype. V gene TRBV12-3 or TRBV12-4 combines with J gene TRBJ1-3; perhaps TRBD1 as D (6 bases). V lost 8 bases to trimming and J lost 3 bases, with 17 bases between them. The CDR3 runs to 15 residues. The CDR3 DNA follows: TGTGCCAGCGGCTATACACAGGGATTTGGAAACACCATATATTTT. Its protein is CASGYTQGFGNTIYF.

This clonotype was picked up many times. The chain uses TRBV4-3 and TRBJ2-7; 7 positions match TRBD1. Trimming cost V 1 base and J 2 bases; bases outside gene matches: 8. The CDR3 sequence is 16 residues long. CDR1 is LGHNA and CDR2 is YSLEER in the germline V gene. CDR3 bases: TGCGCCAGCAGCCAAGTCAGGACAGGACCCCCCTACGAGCAGTACTTC. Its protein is CASSQVRTGPPYEQYF.

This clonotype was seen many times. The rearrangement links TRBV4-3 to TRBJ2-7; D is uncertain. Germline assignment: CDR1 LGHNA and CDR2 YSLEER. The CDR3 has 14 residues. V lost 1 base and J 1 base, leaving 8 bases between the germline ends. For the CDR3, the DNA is TGCGCCAGCAGCCAAGGCATTGATTCCTACGAGCAGTACTTC. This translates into CASSQGIDSYEQYF.

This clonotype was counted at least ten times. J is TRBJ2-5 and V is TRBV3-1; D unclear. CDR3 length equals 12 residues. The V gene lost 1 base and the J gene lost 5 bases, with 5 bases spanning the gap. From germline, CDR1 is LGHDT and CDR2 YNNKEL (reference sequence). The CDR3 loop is CASSQVRETQYF. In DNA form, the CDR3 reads TGTGCCAGCAGCCAAGTCAGGGAGACCCAGTACTTC.

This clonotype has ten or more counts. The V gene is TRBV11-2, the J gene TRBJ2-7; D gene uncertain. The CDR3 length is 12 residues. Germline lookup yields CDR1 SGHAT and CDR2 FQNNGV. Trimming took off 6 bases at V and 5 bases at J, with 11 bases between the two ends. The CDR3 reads CASSLTLHEQYF. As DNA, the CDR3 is TGTGCCAGCAGTCTCACGCTACACGAGCAGTACTTC.